This T cell receptor beta chain was obtained from a study of technical replicates of blood from a few donors. The table lists this clone with a few counts. Sequencing used immunoSEQ multiplex PCR; TCRdb keeps in-frame clones, though not all of them. Counted here are roughly 66,000 clones, 70% to 90% occurring once; the ten biggest clones make up less than 6.5%. In germline, CDR1 is MNHNS, CDR2 SASEGT. The CDR3 consists of 15 residues. With 4 bases clipped from V and 7 bases from J, the junction kept 10 bases outside the gene matches. Sample: PBMCs. The sequence derives from a human donor in good health. Some clones in this sample may be carry-over from other donors' samples. This chain uses TRBV6-1 with TRBJ1-5; 7 nucleotides align to TRBD1. The CDR3 protein is CASSGGRQGGQPQHF. The CDR3 coding sequence is TGTGCCAGCAGTGGGGGGAGACAAGGGGGCCAGCCCCAGCATTTT.